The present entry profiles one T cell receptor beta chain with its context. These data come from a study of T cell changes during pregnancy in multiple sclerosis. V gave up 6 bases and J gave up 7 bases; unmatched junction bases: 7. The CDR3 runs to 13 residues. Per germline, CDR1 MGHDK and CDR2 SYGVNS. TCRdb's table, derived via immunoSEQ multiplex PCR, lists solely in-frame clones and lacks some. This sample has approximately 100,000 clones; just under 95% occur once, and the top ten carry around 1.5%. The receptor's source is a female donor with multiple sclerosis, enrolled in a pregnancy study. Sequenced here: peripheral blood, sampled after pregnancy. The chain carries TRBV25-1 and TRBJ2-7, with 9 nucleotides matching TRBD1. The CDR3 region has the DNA TGTGCCAGCAGATTACAGGGGGCGGGAGAGCAGTACTTC. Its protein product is CASRLQGAGEQYF.